These 32 T cell receptor beta chains were all obtained from the same sample, sequenced in a study of T cell responses to AZD1222 COVID-19 vaccine (dated by TCRdb to about 2021). The time point label here, explained by the study, means: baseline before first vaccination. Library creation used the immunoSEQ multiplex PCR assay. Imported from immuneACCESS, the table was reduced by TCRdb to in-frame sequences with V and J called. These copies leave out some clones; in studies compared against another copy, an unresolved V gene accounts for under half, and the cause of the remainder is not known. Present in this sample are some 71,000 clones, roughly 84% of which were seen just once. The ten largest clones take up roughly 10% of the sample. The source was peripheral blood, collected on day 0 of AZD1222 vaccination. The receptor set was obtained from an adult in good health.

This rearrangement joins TRBV3-1 (or the pseudogene TRBV3-2) to TRBJ1-2, with TRBD1 as a possible D gene (5 bases). Germline CDR1 is LGHDT and CDR2 is YNNKEL (reference sequence). This CDR3 is 17 amino acids long. Between the trimmed V and J ends, which lost 0 bases and 8 bases, there was a span of 22 bases. The CDR3 region has the DNA TGTGCCAGCAGCCAAGATAAGGGGAGGAGGCAGTCCGAGGGCTACACCTTC. Its protein product is CASSQDKGRRQSEGYTF.

The chain combines TRBV11-1 with TRBJ2-7, with 8 nucleotides matching TRBD1. Germline CDR1 and CDR2: SGHAT and FQDESV (reference sequence). J gave up 0 bases and V 5 bases, and 6 bases lay outside the gene matches. This CDR3 spans 15 amino acids. CDR3 bases: TGTGCCAGCAGCGCAATGGACAGGGACTCCTACGAGCAGTACTTC. Translating gives CASSAMDRDSYEQYF.

This clone was detected once. The V call is TRBV27, the J call TRBJ2-3; 12 nucleotides align to TRBD2. The germline V gene encodes CDR1 MNHEY and CDR2 SMNVEV (reference sequence). This CDR3 contains 16 residues. V shed 6 bases, J shed 7 bases, and the junction held 11 bases outside the gene matches. CDR3 DNA sequence: TGTGCCAGCAGCCGCTGGGAACTAGCGGGGGGATATACGCAGTATTTT. Protein product: CASSRWELAGGYTQYF.

The genes are TRBV20-1 and TRBJ2-7; D call uncertain. The CDR3 extends over 15 amino acids. Trimming left V 3 bases short and J 0 bases short, with 15 bases between. The germline gives CDR1 DFQATT, CDR2 SNEGSKA (reference sequence). CDR3 protein: CSASFIYARSYEQYF. In DNA, the CDR3 is TGCAGTGCTAGTTTCATTTACGCCCGCTCCTACGAGCAGTACTTC.

The chain uses TRBV28 and TRBJ1-2; no definite D call. The V gene's germline CDR1 is MDHEN and CDR2 SYDVKM. The CDR3 is 11 amino acids. Deletions cut 4 bases from V and 3 bases from J, with 3 bases between. CDR3 sequence reads: CASSSDYGYTF. CDR3 nucleotide sequence: TGTGCCAGCAGTTCAGACTATGGCTACACCTTC.

This chain connects TRBV6-1 to TRBJ1-5; D gene ambiguous. Germline assignment: CDR1 MNHNS and CDR2 SASEGT. The length of the CDR3 is 16 residues. V shed 0 bases and J shed 3 bases, with 12 bases lying between them. This CDR3 is CASSEATGSHNQPQHF. For the CDR3, the DNA is TGTGCCAGCAGTGAAGCTACGGGGTCGCACAATCAGCCCCAGCATTTT.

The rearrangement links TRBV5-4 to TRBJ1-1; TRBD1 might be the D (6 bases). V was shortened by 1 base and J by 5 bases, with 12 bases between the two germline ends. The CDR3 covers 14 residues. Germline V gene lookup returns CDR1 SGHNT and CDR2 YYREEE (reference sequence). CDR3 nucleotides: TGTGCCAGCAGCTTGACAGGGCATCAGACTGAAGCTTTCTTT. Translated, it gives CASSLTGHQTEAFF.

V is TRBV19 and J is TRBJ2-7; possibly TRBD1 for D (6 bases). The CDR3 has 14 residues. V was pared by 5 bases and J by 0 bases, with 11 bases between. Per germline, CDR1 LNHDA and CDR2 SQIVND (reference sequence). The CDR3, as DNA: TGTGCCAGTAGTGAACAGGGAAGCTCCTACGAGCAGTACTTC. It specifies CASSEQGSSYEQYF.

In DNA form, the CDR3 reads TGTGCCAGCAGGGGTTTCCCCTACAATGAGCAGTTCTTC. As protein: CASRGFPYNEQFF. The chain employs TRBV28 and TRBJ2-1, with D uncertain. V lost 6 bases and J 2 bases, leaving 8 bases between the germline ends. Germline CDR1 MDHEN, CDR2 SYDVKM. This CDR3 has 13 amino acids.

This clone has more than one count but fewer than ten. This sample includes further DNA sequences coding for the same CDR3. The chain joins TRBV6-2 or TRBV6-3 to TRBJ2-7; no reliable D call. The germline V gene encodes CDR1 MNHEY and CDR2 SVGEGT. Between the trimmed V and J ends, which lost 4 bases and 4 bases, there was a span of 8 bases. The CDR3 contains 12 residues. CDR3 bases: TGTGCCAGCAGTTTGACCGTATACGAGCAGTACTTC. Encoded protein: CASSLTVYEQYF.

CDR3 amino acids: CASSYGQGNYGYTF. In nucleotides, the CDR3 is TGCGCCAGCAGCTATGGCCAGGGTAACTATGGCTACACCTTC. The rearrangement uses TRBV5-1 and TRBJ1-2; D is possibly TRBD1 (5 bases). V was pared by 3 bases and J by 1 base, with 10 bases between. The CDR3 length is 14 residues. The germline V gene has CDR1 SGHRS and CDR2 YFSETQ.

This chain joins TRBV27 and TRBJ1-2, with 9 bases aligning to TRBD1. The CDR3 covers 17 residues. V was pared by 5 bases and J by 4 bases, with 14 bases of the junction left unmatched. Germline assignment: CDR1 MNHEY and CDR2 SMNVEV (reference sequence). In DNA, the CDR3 is TGTGCCAGCAGTCCAACCGTGCGGGACAGGGATAGCTATGGCTACACCTTC. Translation: CASSPTVRDRDSYGYTF.

The chain has TRBV6-5 and TRBJ1-3; possible D gene TRBD1, 5 bases. CDR1 and CDR2 from the germline V gene are MNHEY and SVGAGI. V lost 0 bases and J 2 bases, leaving 11 bases between the germline ends. The CDR3 is 16 amino acids. The DNA for the CDR3 is TGTGCCAGCAGTTACTCCGCAGGGCAGCCTGGAAACACCATATATTTT. Amino acid sequence: CASSYSAGQPGNTIYF.

The chain combines TRBV6-5 with TRBJ1-1; unclear D gene. This CDR3 has 14 amino acids. V lost 4 bases to trimming and J lost 4 bases, with 13 bases between them. Germline CDR1 is MNHEY and CDR2 is SVGAGI. CDR3 DNA sequence: TGTGCCAGCAGTTCGCTGACTGACTTCACTGAAGCTTTCTTT. Translated, it gives CASSSLTDFTEAFF.

V usage is TRBV29-1 and J usage is TRBJ2-3; D is unresolved. The CDR3 totals 13 residues. V lost 5 bases and J lost 0, with 9 bases in between. Germline V CDR1 and CDR2: SQVTM, ANQGSEA. The CDR3 nucleotides are TGCAGCGTTAGACCGTCGAGCACAGATACGCAGTATTTT. Protein product: CSVRPSSTDTQYF.

This chain joins TRBV7-2 and TRBJ1-2, with unresolved D. Trimming pared 2 bases from V and 1 base from J, leaving 8 bases between. Germline V gene lookup returns CDR1 SGHTA and CDR2 FQGNSA. The CDR3 has 14 amino acids. The DNA for the CDR3 is TGTGCCAGCAGCTTACTCACAGATAACTATGGCTACACCTTC. Protein: CASSLLTDNYGYTF.

The V call is TRBV7-3, the J call TRBJ2-5, with 7 bases fitting TRBD1. CDR1 is SGHTA, CDR2 FQGTGA, per germline. CDR3 length: 13 amino acids. Trimming cost V 5 bases and J 5 bases; bases outside gene matches: 5. The CDR3 loop reads CASSRRQGETQYF. CDR3 nucleotide sequence: TGTGCCAGCAGCCGTAGACAGGGTGAGACCCAGTACTTC.

The chain links TRBV11-2 to TRBJ1-1; no firm D call. The CDR3 totals 13 residues. Trimming removed 2 bases from V and 0 bases from J, with 4 bases in between. Per the germline V gene, CDR1 is SGHAT and CDR2 is FQNNGV. The CDR3 spells CASSLRLNTEAFF. CDR3 DNA: TGTGCCAGCAGCTTAAGGTTGAACACTGAAGCTTTCTTT.

The chain has TRBV6-6 and TRBJ2-7, with D maybe TRBD1 (6 bases). Between the trimmed V and J ends, which lost 2 bases and 3 bases, there was a span of 17 bases. The germline gives CDR1 MNHNY, CDR2 SVGAGI (reference sequence). This CDR3 is built from 16 residues. CDR3 sequence reads: CASSYGRGPLGYEQYF. The CDR3 DNA is TGTGCCAGCAGTTACGGCAGGGGTCCCCTAGGCTACGAGCAGTACTTC.

This rearrangement joins TRBV5-5 to TRBJ2-5; 12 bases are shared with TRBD2. Germline loops: CDR1 SGHKS, CDR2 YYEKEE (reference sequence). The length of the CDR3 is 15 residues. Trimming took 0 bases from V and 5 from J; bases not matched to a gene: 2. The CDR3 spells CASSLGLAGAETQYF. CDR3 DNA sequence: TGTGCCAGCAGCTTGGGACTAGCGGGGGCGGAGACCCAGTACTTC.

The V gene is TRBV2, the J gene TRBJ2-3; 10 nucleotides align to TRBD2. Germline loops: CDR1 SNHLY, CDR2 FYNNEI. With V trimmed by 7 bases and J by 1 base, 17 bases remained unmatched. The CDR3 has 19 amino acids. CDR3 bases: TGTGCCAGCAAGGTGAGCGGGGGGGCTGGCACCGGCCGCACAGATACGCAGTATTTT. Its protein product is CASKVSGGAGTGRTDTQYF.

The chain links TRBV9 to TRBJ1-1; D is uncertain. V was pared by 0 bases and J by 12 bases, with 15 bases between. There are 13 residues in the CDR3. Germline CDR1 reads SGDLS; CDR2 reads YYNGEE. The CDR3 DNA follows: TGTGCCAGCAGCGTAGAAGCAGACCTTTCCCCTTTCTTT. This translates into CASSVEADLSPFF.

The V and J genes are TRBV24-1 and TRBJ2-1; 7 positions match TRBD2. The germline V gene encodes CDR1 KGHDR and CDR2 SFDVKD. J was trimmed by 6 bases and V by 7 bases; bases with no gene match: 5. This CDR3 has 13 residues. CDR3: CATSAGLPNEQFF. CDR3 nucleotides: TGTGCCACCAGCGCGGGACTACCCAATGAGCAGTTCTTC.

The chain is built from TRBV6-5 and TRBJ2-7; tentative D call: TRBD2 (5 bases). The CDR3 is 14 amino acids. Trimming stripped 6 bases from V and 3 bases from J, with 15 bases between. Germline V lookup: CDR1 MNHEY, CDR2 SVGAGI. The CDR3 nucleotides read TGTGCCAGCAGGAGGGCCATAACGAACTACGAGCAGTACTTC. Translated: CASRRAITNYEQYF.

V usage is TRBV6-5 and J usage is TRBJ1-6; 7 positions agree with TRBD1. V gave up 5 bases and J gave up 3 bases; unmatched junction bases: 4. The CDR3 covers 15 residues. Germline V gene sequence: CDR1 MNHEY, CDR2 SVGAGI. Written as DNA, the CDR3 is TGTGCCAGCAGTCCCCGGACAGGCTATAATTCACCCCTCCACTTT. This sequence encodes CASSPRTGYNSPLHF.

This clone has just a few counts. The chain has TRBV3-1 (or the pseudogene TRBV3-2) and TRBJ2-2, with 8 bases matching TRBD1. The CDR3 is 13 amino acids. The V gene end was trimmed by 4 bases and the J gene end by 5 bases; junction bases not matched to a gene: 0. CDR1 and CDR2 from the germline V gene are LGHDT and YNNKEL (reference sequence). CDR3 nucleotide sequence: TGTGCCAGCAGCCGACAGGGGACCGGGGAGCTGTTTTTT. Translating gives CASSRQGTGELFF.

The chain carries TRBV6-5 and TRBJ1-4, with 10 bases aligning to TRBD1. V was clipped by 5 bases and J by 7 bases; unmatched bases: 4. Germline values: CDR1 MNHEY, CDR2 SVGAGI. The CDR3 sequence is 14 residues long. The CDR3 here is CASSRQGASEKLFF. CDR3 DNA: TGTGCCAGCAGTCGACAGGGGGCTAGTGAAAAACTGTTTTTT.

The chain links TRBV9 to TRBJ1-1, with 10 bases identical to TRBD1. This CDR3 contains 16 residues. Germline V gene sequence: CDR1 SGDLS, CDR2 YYNGEE. V trimming: 2 bases; J trimming: 0 bases; junction bases outside the gene matches: 4. Written as DNA, the CDR3 is TGTGCCAGCAGCGTGACAGGGGGCCTCATGAACACTGAAGCTTTCTTT. Its translation is CASSVTGGLMNTEAFF.

The chain has TRBV28 and TRBJ2-1, with D uncertain. The V gene lost 7 bases and the J gene lost 8 bases, with 9 bases spanning the gap. The germline CDR1 and CDR2 sequences are MDHEN and SYDVKM. This CDR3 has 11 residues. DNA of the CDR3: TGTGCCAGCACCGATGGCCATGAGCAGTTCTTC. Its protein is CASTDGHEQFF.

J is TRBJ2-1 and V is TRBV7-9; D may be TRBD2 (6 bases). The V end was cut by 1 base, the J end by 0 bases, with 16 bases between. Germline CDR1 is SEHNR and CDR2 is FQNEAQ (reference sequence). This CDR3 contains 18 residues. The CDR3 nucleotides read TGTGCCAGCAGCTTAGGACTAAAGCGGGCAAGCTCCTACAATGAGCAGTTCTTC. This translates into CASSLGLKRASSYNEQFF.

This clone was detected once. V and J are TRBV10-3 and TRBJ1-5; a weak D match, TRBD1 (5 bases). The CDR3 runs to 14 residues. Germline-derived CDR1 and CDR2 are ENHRY and SYGVKD. V was shortened by 3 bases and J by 4 bases, with 10 bases between the two germline ends. DNA of the CDR3: TGTGCCATCAGTGATACAGGAAGGAATCAGCCCCAGCATTTT. Its protein is CAISDTGRNQPQHF.

The chain employs TRBV28 and TRBJ1-2; 7 bases map to TRBD1. The V segment lost 4 bases and the J segment 8 bases; nucleotides outside the gene matches: 16. This CDR3 is built from 16 residues. Germline-derived CDR1 and CDR2 are MDHEN and SYDVKM. CDR3 loop: CASSSDREWPPKGYTF. The CDR3 coding sequence is TGTGCCAGCAGTTCCGACAGGGAATGGCCTCCGAAAGGCTACACCTTC.